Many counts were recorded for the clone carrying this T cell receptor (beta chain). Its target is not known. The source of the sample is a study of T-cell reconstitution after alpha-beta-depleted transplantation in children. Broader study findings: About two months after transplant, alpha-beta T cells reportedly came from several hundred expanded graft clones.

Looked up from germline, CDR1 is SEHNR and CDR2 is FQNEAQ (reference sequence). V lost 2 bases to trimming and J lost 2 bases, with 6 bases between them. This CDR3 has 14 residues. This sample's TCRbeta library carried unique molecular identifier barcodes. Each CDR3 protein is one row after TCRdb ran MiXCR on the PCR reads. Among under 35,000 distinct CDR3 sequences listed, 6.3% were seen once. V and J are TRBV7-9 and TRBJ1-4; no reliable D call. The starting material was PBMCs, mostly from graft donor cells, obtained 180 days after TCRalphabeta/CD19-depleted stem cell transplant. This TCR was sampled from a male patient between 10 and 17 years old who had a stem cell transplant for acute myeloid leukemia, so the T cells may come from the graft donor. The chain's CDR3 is CASSLRGTNEKLFF. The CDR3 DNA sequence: TGTGCCAGCAGCTTACGAGGGACTAATGAAAAACTGTTTTTT.